The 13 T cell receptor beta chains in this list originate from one sample, sequenced in a study of T cell responses to AZD1222 COVID-19 vaccine (dated by TCRdb to the early 2020s). Sample time point, as interpreted from the label and publication: baseline before first vaccination. Receptor libraries were prepared by the immunoSEQ multiplex PCR assay. The immuneACCESS repertoire file appears here via TCRdb, limited to in-frame rearrangements. These files lack a portion of the clones; in checked studies, under half of the deficit traces to unresolved V genes, and the cause of the others is not known. This sample comprises approximately 100,000 clones, about 88% of them detected only once. The ten largest clonotypes hold roughly a sixth of the sample. The sequencing here drew on peripheral blood, taken on day 0 of AZD1222 vaccination. These receptors came from an adult in good health.

This sequence joins TRBV19 and TRBJ1-2, with D possibly matching TRBD1 (5 bases). The CDR3 has 12 amino acids. V was shortened by 6 bases and J by 4 bases, with 9 bases between the two germline ends. The V gene's germline CDR1 is LNHDA and CDR2 SQIVND (reference sequence). The CDR3 DNA is TGTGCCAGTAGCCCGGGACTCTATGGCTACACCTTC. This sequence encodes CASSPGLYGYTF.

Here the CDR3 DNA reads TGTGCCAGCTCGCGCCCGGGACAGACTTACAATGAGCAGTTCTTC. Residues: CASSRPGQTYNEQFF. The chain links TRBV18 to TRBJ2-1, with 7 bases identical to TRBD1. The length of the CDR3 is 15 residues. V shed 6 bases, J shed 4 bases, and the junction held 9 bases outside the gene matches. Germline V CDR1 and CDR2: KGHSH, LQKENI.

In this sample, this clone turned up once. CDR3 DNA: TGTGCCAGCAGCTTAGGGAGGGAGATACCCCAGCATTTT. Protein: CASSLGREIPQHF. This chain connects TRBV7-2 to TRBJ1-5; the D is unclear. The V end was cut by 1 base, the J end by 10 bases, with 11 bases between. The CDR3 is 13 amino acids. From germline, CDR1 is SGHTA and CDR2 FQGNSA.

The CDR3 bases are TGCGCCAGCAGCTTGACGGCAGGAAGCACAGATACGCAGTATTTT. Protein: CASSLTAGSTDTQYF. This chain uses TRBV5-1 with TRBJ2-3, with D unclear. V was trimmed by 1 base and J by 0 bases, leaving 9 bases between them. Germline CDR1 reads SGHRS; CDR2 reads YFSETQ. The CDR3 has 15 residues.

The chain uses TRBV5-1 and TRBJ2-7; 8 bases are shared with TRBD1. This CDR3 contains 15 residues. Germline-derived CDR1 and CDR2 are SGHRS and YFSETQ. V lost 4 bases, J lost 2 bases, and 8 bases stayed unmatched. The CDR3 spells CASSPQGALAYEQYF. The CDR3 region has the DNA TGCGCCAGCAGCCCTCAGGGGGCGCTTGCCTACGAGCAGTACTTC.

J is TRBJ2-2 and V is TRBV5-1; D is uncertain. V lost 6 bases and J 6 bases, leaving 12 bases between the germline ends. CDR1 is SGHRS and CDR2 is YFSETQ in the germline V gene. This CDR3 contains 13 residues. The CDR3 sequence: CASTNGGSGELFF. As DNA, the CDR3 is TGCGCCAGCACCAACGGCGGCTCCGGGGAGCTGTTTTTT.

The rearrangement joins TRBV4-3 to TRBJ2-1; TRBD2 matches at 7 bases. The V segment lost 4 bases and the J segment 4 bases; nucleotides outside the gene matches: 7. This CDR3 is built from 15 residues. The germline gives CDR1 LGHNA, CDR2 YSLEER. CDR3 sequence reads: CASSLTRGEYNEQFF. As DNA, the CDR3 is TGCGCCAGCAGCCTAACTCGGGGGGAGTACAATGAGCAGTTCTTC.

J is TRBJ1-1 and V is TRBV13; 7 bases map to TRBD1. The germline V gene has CDR1 PRHDT and CDR2 FYEKMQ (reference sequence). The CDR3 loop spans 15 amino acids. The J segment lost 3 bases and the V segment lost 4 bases, leaving 8 bases of the junction unmatched. The CDR3: CASSSGQDRDTEAFF. The DNA for the CDR3 is TGTGCCAGCAGCTCCGGACAAGACAGGGACACTGAAGCTTTCTTT.

The table lists this clone with a count of one. V is TRBV6-2 or TRBV6-3 and J is TRBJ2-1, with 7 bases fitting TRBD2. Germline lookup yields CDR1 MNHEY and CDR2 SVGEGT. J lost 5 bases, V lost 2 bases, and 3 bases had no gene match. There are 14 residues in the CDR3. CDR3 DNA: TGTGCCAGCAGTTACGCAGCGGGGAACAATGAGCAGTTCTTC. Its translation is CASSYAAGNNEQFF.

This clone was counted once. The chain uses TRBV5-1 and TRBJ1-1; TRBD1 aligns across 7 bases. Looked up from germline, CDR1 is SGHRS and CDR2 is YFSETQ. Trimming took 4 bases from V and 6 from J; bases not matched to a gene: 12. CDR3 length: 15 amino acids. CDR3 in DNA: TGCGCCAGCAGCATAGCGGTCGGGGACAGAGCTGAAGCTTTCTTT. This encodes CASSIAVGDRAEAFF.

This chain connects TRBV5-1 to TRBJ2-1, with TRBD2 as a possible D gene (5 bases). The CDR3 consists of 15 residues. CDR1 and CDR2 from the germline V gene are SGHRS and YFSETQ. The V end was cut by 0 bases, the J end by 9 bases, with 16 bases between. Here the CDR3 reads CASSLVPSGGGEQFF. The CDR3 DNA reads TGCGCCAGCAGCTTGGTGCCGAGCGGTGGTGGTGAGCAGTTCTTC.

The J gene is TRBJ1-1, the V gene TRBV6-5; 12 nucleotides align to TRBD1. Germline V gene sequence: CDR1 MNHEY, CDR2 SVGAGI. This CDR3 has 16 amino acids. Losses at the gene ends were 1 base for V and 4 bases for J; bases not matched to a gene: 4. The CDR3 DNA reads TGTGCCAGCAGTTACTGGGACAGGGGGCCGGGCACTGAAGCTTTCTTT. Protein: CASSYWDRGPGTEAFF.

The chain employs TRBV11-2 and TRBJ2-1; a possible D gene is TRBD1 (5 bases). Deletions cut 0 bases from V and 3 bases from J, with 9 bases between. This CDR3 is 15 amino acids long. Germline V gene sequence: CDR1 SGHAT, CDR2 FQNNGV. In DNA form, the CDR3 reads TGTGCCAGCAGCTTAGATCCAGGGAACTACAATGAGCAGTTCTTC. Translating gives CASSLDPGNYNEQFF.